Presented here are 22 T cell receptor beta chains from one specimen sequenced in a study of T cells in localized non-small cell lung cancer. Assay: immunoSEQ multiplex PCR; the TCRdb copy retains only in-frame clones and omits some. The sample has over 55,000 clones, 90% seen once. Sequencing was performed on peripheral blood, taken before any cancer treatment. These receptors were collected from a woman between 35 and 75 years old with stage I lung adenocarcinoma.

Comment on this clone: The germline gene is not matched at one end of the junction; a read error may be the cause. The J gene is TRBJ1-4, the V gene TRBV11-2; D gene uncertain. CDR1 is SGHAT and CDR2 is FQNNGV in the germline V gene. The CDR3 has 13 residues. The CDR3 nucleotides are TGTGCCAGCAGCTTGGCTACCAATCGAGGCCCTCTCTTT. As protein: CASSLATNRGPLF.

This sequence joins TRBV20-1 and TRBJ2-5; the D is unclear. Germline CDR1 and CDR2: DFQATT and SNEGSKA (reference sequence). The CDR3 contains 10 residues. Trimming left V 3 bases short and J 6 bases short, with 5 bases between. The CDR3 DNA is TGCAGTGCTAGTATTAAGACCCAGTACTTC. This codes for CSASIKTQYF.

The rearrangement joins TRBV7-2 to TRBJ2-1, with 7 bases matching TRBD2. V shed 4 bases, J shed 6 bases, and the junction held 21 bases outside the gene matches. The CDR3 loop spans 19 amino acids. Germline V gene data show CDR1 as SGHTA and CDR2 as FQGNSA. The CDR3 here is CASSSGPPTLASGFNEQFF. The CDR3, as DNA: TGTGCCAGCAGCTCCGGTCCGCCAACATTGGCTAGCGGATTCAATGAGCAGTTCTTC. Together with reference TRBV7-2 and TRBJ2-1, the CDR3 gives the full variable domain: GAGVSQSPSNKVTEKGKDVELRCDPISGHTALYWYRQSLGQGLEFLIYFQGNSAPDKSGLPSDRFSAERTGGSVSTLTIQRTQQEDSAVYLCASSSGPPTLASGFNEQFFGPGTRLTVL.

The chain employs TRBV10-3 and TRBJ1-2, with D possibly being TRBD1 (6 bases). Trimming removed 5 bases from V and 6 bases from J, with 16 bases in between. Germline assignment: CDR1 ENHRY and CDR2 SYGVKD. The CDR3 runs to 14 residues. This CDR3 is CAISLQGGPHGYTF. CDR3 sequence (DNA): TGTGCCATCAGTTTACAGGGTGGTCCCCATGGCTACACCTTC.

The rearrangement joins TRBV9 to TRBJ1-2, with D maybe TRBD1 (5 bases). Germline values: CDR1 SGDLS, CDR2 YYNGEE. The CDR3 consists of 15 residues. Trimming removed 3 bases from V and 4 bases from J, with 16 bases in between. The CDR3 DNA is TGTGCCAGCAGCGCGCTCGAACAGGATCCCTATGGCTACACCTTC. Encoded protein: CASSALEQDPYGYTF.

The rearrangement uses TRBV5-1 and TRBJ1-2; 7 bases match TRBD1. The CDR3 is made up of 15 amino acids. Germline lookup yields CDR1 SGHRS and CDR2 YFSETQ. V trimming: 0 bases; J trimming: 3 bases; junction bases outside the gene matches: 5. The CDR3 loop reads CASSLAAGTDYGYTF. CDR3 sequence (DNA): TGCGCCAGCAGCTTGGCCGCCGGGACAGACTATGGCTACACCTTC.

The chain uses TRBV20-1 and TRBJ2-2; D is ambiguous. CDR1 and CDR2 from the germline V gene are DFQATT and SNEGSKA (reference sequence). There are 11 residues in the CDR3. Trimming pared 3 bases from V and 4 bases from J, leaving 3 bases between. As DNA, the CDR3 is TGCAGTGCTAGCGTCACCGGGGAGCTGTTTTTT. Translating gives CSASVTGELFF.

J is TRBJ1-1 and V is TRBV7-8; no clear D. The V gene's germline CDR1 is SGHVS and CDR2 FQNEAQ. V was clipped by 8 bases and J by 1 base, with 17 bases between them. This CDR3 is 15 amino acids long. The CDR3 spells CASGPYLEGNTEAFF. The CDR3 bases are TGTGCCAGCGGTCCATACCTCGAGGGGAACACTGAAGCTTTCTTT.

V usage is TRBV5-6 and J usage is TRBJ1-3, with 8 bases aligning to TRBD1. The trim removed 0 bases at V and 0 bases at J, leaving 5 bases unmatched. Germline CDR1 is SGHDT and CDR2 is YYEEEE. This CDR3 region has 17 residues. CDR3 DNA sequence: TGTGCCAGCAGCTTGGTTCCAGGGGGCAACTCTGGAAACACCATATATTTT. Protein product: CASSLVPGGNSGNTIYF.

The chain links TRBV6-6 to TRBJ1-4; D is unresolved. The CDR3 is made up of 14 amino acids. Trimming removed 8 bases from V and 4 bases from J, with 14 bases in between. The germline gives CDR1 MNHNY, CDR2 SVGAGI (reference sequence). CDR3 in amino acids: CASGERVDNEKLFF. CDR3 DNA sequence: TGTGCCAGCGGGGAGAGGGTGGATAATGAAAAACTGTTTTTT.

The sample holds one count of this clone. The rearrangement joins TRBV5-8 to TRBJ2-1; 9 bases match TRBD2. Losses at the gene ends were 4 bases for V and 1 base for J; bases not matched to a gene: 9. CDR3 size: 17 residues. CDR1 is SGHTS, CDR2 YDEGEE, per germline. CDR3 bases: TGTGCCAGCAGCGGCCTGAAGACTAGCGGATCCTACAATGAGCAGTTCTTC. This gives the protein CASSGLKTSGSYNEQFF.

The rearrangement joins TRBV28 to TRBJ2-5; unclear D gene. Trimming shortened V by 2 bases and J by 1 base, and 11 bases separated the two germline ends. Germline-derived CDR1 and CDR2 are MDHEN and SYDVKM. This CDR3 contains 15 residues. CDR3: CASSLPTTIQETQYF. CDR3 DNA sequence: TGTGCCAGCAGTTTACCTACCACTATCCAAGAGACCCAGTACTTC.

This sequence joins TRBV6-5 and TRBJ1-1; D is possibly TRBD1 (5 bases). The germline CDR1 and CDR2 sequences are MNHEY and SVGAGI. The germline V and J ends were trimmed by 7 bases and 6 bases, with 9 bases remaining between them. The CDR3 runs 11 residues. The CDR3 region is CASTMGPEAFF. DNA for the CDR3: TGTGCCAGCACCATGGGGCCTGAAGCTTTCTTT.

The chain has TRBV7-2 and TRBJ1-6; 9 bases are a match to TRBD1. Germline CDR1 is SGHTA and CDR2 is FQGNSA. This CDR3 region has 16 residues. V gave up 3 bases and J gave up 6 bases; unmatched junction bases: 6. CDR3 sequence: CASSFDQGQGNSPLHF. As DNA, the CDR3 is TGTGCCAGCAGCTTCGACCAGGGACAGGGTAATTCACCCCTCCACTTT.

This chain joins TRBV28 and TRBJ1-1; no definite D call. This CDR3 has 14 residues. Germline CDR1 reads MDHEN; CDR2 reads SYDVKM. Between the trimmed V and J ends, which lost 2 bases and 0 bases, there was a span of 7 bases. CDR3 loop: CASSLVRVNTEAFF. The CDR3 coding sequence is TGTGCCAGCAGTTTAGTGAGGGTGAACACTGAAGCTTTCTTT.

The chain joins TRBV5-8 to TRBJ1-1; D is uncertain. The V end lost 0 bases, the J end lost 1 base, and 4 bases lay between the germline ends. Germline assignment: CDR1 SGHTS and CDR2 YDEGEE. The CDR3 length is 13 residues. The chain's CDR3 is CASSLEKNTEAFF. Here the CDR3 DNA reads TGTGCCAGCAGCTTGGAGAAGAACACTGAAGCTTTCTTT.

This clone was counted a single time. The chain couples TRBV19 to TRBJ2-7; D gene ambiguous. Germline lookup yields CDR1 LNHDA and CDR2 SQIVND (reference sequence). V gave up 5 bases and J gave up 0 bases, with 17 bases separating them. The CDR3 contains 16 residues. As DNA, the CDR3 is TGTGCCAGTAGTGACGACCTCAGGACGGGCTCCTACGAGCAGTACTTC. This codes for CASSDDLRTGSYEQYF.

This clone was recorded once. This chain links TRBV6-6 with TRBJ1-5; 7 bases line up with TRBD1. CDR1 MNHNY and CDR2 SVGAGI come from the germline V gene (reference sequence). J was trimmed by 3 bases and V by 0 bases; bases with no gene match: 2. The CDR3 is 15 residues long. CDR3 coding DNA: TGTGCCAGCAGTTACTCGGACAGGATCAATCAGCCCCAGCATTTT. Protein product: CASSYSDRINQPQHF.

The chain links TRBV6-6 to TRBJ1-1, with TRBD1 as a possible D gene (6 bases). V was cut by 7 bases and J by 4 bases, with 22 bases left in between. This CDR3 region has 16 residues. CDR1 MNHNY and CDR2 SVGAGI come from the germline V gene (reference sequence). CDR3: CASTPRPGDLITEAFF. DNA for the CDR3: TGTGCCAGCACCCCCCGACCAGGGGATCTTATCACTGAAGCTTTCTTT.

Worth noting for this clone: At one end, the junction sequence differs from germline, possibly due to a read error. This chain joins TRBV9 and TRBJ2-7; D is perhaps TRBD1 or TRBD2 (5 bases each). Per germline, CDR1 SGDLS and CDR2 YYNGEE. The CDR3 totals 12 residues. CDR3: CASSSRDGPLGF. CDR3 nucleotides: TGTGCCAGCAGCTCCCGGGACGGACCTCTGGGCTTC.

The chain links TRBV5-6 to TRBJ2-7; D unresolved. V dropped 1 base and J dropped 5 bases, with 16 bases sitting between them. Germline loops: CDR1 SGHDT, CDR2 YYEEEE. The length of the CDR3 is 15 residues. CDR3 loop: CASSLQTQVSHEQYF. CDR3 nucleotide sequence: TGTGCCAGCAGCTTGCAGACTCAGGTTAGCCACGAGCAGTACTTC.

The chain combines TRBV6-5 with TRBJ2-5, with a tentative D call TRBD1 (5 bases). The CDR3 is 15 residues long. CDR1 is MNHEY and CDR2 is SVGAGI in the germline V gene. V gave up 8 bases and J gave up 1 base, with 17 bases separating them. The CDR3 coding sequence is TGTGCCAGCCGCCTTTTAGGGGCAGTCCAAGAGACCCAGTACTTC. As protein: CASRLLGAVQETQYF.